These T cell receptor beta chains were read from a single sample in a study of T cells in localized non-small cell lung cancer. TCRdb keeps only in-frame clones here, not all; method: immunoSEQ multiplex PCR. The table lists around 16,000 clones, about 89% of them singletons. Sequenced material: peripheral blood, taken before any cancer treatment. Receptors originate from a female donor at least 60 years old with stage III squamous cell lung carcinoma. The CDR3 runs from the conserved cysteine through the conserved F or W. Each record gives: V gene, J gene, clone size, D gene, CDR3 DNA, CDR3 protein. A D gene is named only where the DNA matches it firmly. Clone size is shown for a subset of rows, as once, few, many or a class of expanded clone.

V gene: TRBV30; J gene: TRBJ2-5; clone size: NA; D gene: NA; CDR3 DNA: TGTGCCTGGAGTGTAGGGGGACCAGAGACCCAGTACTTC; CDR3 protein: CAWSVGGPETQYF
V gene: TRBV19; J gene: TRBJ2-7; clone size: NA; D gene: TRBD1; CDR3 DNA: TGTGCCAGTTCCGGGACAGGTCGAACTGGGGAGCAGTACTTC; CDR3 protein: CASSGTGRTGEQYF
V gene: TRBV19; J gene: TRBJ2-7; clone size: NA; D gene: NA; CDR3 DNA: TGTGCCAGTAGTCTTGACAGGGAGGGCTACGAGCAGTACTTC; CDR3 protein: CASSLDREGYEQYF
V gene: TRBV2; J gene: TRBJ2-3; clone size: NA; D gene: NA; CDR3 DNA: TGTGCCAGCAGTGAGAGGGACGGGGGCACAGATACGCAGTATTTT; CDR3 protein: CASSERDGGTDTQYF
V gene: TRBV6-5; J gene: TRBJ2-5; clone size: NA; D gene: NA; CDR3 DNA: TGTGCCAGCAGGGTCACTAGTGGCGAGACCCAGTACTTC; CDR3 protein: CASRVTSGETQYF
V gene: TRBV2; J gene: TRBJ2-1; clone size: NA; D gene: TRBD2; CDR3 DNA: TGTGCCAGCAGGGGACTAGCGGGTTCCTACAATGAGCAGTTCTTC; CDR3 protein: CASRGLAGSYNEQFF
V gene: TRBV18; J gene: TRBJ1-2; clone size: few; D gene: TRBD1; CDR3 DNA: TGTGCCAGCTCACCAAGGACAGGGGGCCCTGACTATGGCTACACCTTC; CDR3 protein: CASSPRTGGPDYGYTF
V gene: TRBV7-9; J gene: TRBJ2-6; clone size: NA; D gene: NA; CDR3 DNA: TGTGCCAGCAGCTCGAGACAGATCCTTCTCGCTGGGGCCAACGTCCTGACTTTC; CDR3 protein: CASSSRQILLAGANVLTF
V gene: TRBV7-2; J gene: TRBJ2-6; clone size: medium-sized; D gene: NA; CDR3 DNA: TGTGCCAGCAGCTTAAGTCTGTCAGCCAGCTCTGGGGCCAACGTCCTGACTTTC; CDR3 protein: CASSLSLSASSGANVLTF
V gene: TRBV7-2; J gene: TRBJ1-3; clone size: NA; D gene: NA; CDR3 DNA: TGTGCCAGCAGCTTAGCGCTAGGGATCTCTGGAAACACCATATATTTT; CDR3 protein: CASSLALGISGNTIYF